The clone carrying this T cell receptor beta chain was found once. The target antigen is unknown. The data were obtained in a study of cytomegalovirus exposure and HLA in healthy donors. Overall study results and limits: Later, an analysis found that TCR clusters from the first cohort tended to co-occur in the roughly 120 validation repertoires.

Method: immunoSEQ multiplex PCR; TCRdb's copy keeps in-frame clones and lacks some. The sample lists around 150,000 clones, roughly 90% occurring once. Germline assignment: CDR1 MDHEN and CDR2 SYDVKM. The CDR3 totals 15 residues. The V gene lost 6 bases and the J gene lost 1 base, with 16 bases spanning the gap. Sequencing input: PBMCs. The rearrangement joins TRBV28 to TRBJ2-7; D is unresolved. This clonotype originated in a man younger than 35 in good health and CMV-seropositive. CDR3 sequence (DNA): TGTGCCAGCAGCCCCAGAGTAGCCTCTTCCTACGAGCAGTACTTC. Its translation: CASSPRVASSYEQYF.